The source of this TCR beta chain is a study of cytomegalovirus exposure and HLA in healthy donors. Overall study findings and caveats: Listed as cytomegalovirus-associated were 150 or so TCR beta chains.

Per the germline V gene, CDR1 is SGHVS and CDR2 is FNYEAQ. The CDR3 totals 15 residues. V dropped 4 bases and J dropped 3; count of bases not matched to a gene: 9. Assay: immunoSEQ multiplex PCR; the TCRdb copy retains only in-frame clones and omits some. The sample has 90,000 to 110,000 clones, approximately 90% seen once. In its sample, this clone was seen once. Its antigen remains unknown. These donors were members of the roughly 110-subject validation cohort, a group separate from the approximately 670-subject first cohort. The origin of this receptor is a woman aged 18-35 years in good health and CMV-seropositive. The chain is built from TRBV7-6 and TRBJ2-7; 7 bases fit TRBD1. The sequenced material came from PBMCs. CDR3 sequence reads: CASSSVRGPLYEQYF. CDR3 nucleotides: TGTGCCAGCAGCTCGGTGAGGGGGCCCCTCTACGAGCAGTACTTC.